The 29 T cell receptor beta chains reported below all come from one sample, sequenced in a study of T cells in localized non-small cell lung cancer (dated by TCRdb to 2018 to 2020). The library was produced with the immunoSEQ multiplex PCR assay. Not all clones reach the TCRdb copy of this immuneACCESS table, which keeps in-frame sequences only. Checked studies attribute under half of the gap to unresolved V genes and leave the rest unexplained. In all, the sample holds approximately 8,300 clones, and roughly 86% of those were seen once. The ten top clones hold roughly 2.3% of the sample. Sequenced material: peripheral blood, taken before any cancer treatment. All receptors derive from a female donor of 60 years or more with stage II squamous cell lung carcinoma.

The chain is built from TRBV5-1 and TRBJ1-1, with D uncertain. The V end lost 0 bases, the J end lost 1 base, and 13 bases lay between the germline ends. The CDR3 has 16 residues. CDR1 and CDR2 from the germline V gene are SGHRS and YFSETQ. This chain's CDR3 is CASSLGPSRGNTEAFF. The CDR3 region has the DNA TGCGCCAGCAGCTTGGGTCCCAGCCGGGGGAACACTGAAGCTTTCTTT.

The chain links TRBV5-1 to TRBJ2-3; possibly TRBD1 or TRBD2 for D (5 bases each). The CDR3 contains 17 residues. Germline V gives CDR1 SGHRS, CDR2 YFSETQ. V was clipped by 1 base and J by 0 bases, with 15 bases between them. CDR3 sequence reads: CASSLSGTPKSTDTQYF. In DNA, the CDR3 is TGCGCCAGCAGCTTGAGTGGGACCCCTAAGAGCACAGATACGCAGTATTTT.

This chain connects TRBV10-1 to TRBJ2-2; TRBD2 might be the D (6 bases). V was trimmed by 0 bases and J by 5 bases, leaving 7 bases between them. This CDR3 is 14 amino acids long. The germline CDR1 and CDR2 sequences are WNHNN and SYGVQD (reference sequence). CDR3 in amino acids: CASSESGGTGELFF. CDR3 nucleotides: TGCGCCAGCAGTGAGTCGGGGGGAACCGGGGAGCTGTTTTTT.

Only one count was recorded for this clone. V gene TRBV5-4 combines with J gene TRBJ2-7; D unclear. Germline-derived CDR1 and CDR2 are SGHNT and YYREEE (reference sequence). With 2 bases removed from V and 1 base from J, the gap between germline ends came to 7 bases. The CDR3 runs to 13 residues. The CDR3 coding sequence is TGTGCCAGCAGCTTCTTAGGTTCCTACGAGCAGTACTTC. Amino acids: CASSFLGSYEQYF.

The chain combines TRBV6-6 with TRBJ2-1; TRBD2 matches at 10 bases. V lost 6 bases and J lost 6; bases outside the gene matches: 8. The CDR3 has 15 amino acids. CDR1 MNHNY and CDR2 SVGAGI come from the germline V gene (reference sequence). DNA of the CDR3: TGTGCCAGCAGGCAAAGCGGGGGGGCCGGCAATGAGCAGTTCTTC. It is translated as CASRQSGGAGNEQFF.

This chain links TRBV7-2 with TRBJ1-1, with 7 bases fitting TRBD1. Per the germline V gene, CDR1 is SGHTA and CDR2 is FQGNSA. The CDR3 is made up of 15 amino acids. V lost 1 base, J lost 4 bases, and 6 bases stayed unmatched. The CDR3 loop is CASSLVGQGGTEAFF. Written as DNA, the CDR3 is TGTGCCAGCAGCTTAGTGGGGCAGGGGGGCACTGAAGCTTTCTTT.

The CDR3 coding sequence is TGCGCCAGCCGAGACAACTATGGCTACACCTTC. This translates into CASRDNYGYTF. The chain employs TRBV5-1 and TRBJ1-2; D ambiguous. Trimming left V 7 bases short and J 2 bases short, with 6 bases between. The CDR3 is 11 amino acids. Germline CDR1 and CDR2: SGHRS and YFSETQ.

The rearrangement joins TRBV12-5 to TRBJ2-7; D gene ambiguous. V was pared by 7 bases and J by 5 bases, with 15 bases between. This CDR3 comprises 13 residues. Germline V gives CDR1 LGHNT, CDR2 FRNRAP. DNA for the CDR3: TGTGCTAGTGCCTCCCGGCTAAACGACGAGCAGTACTTC. The encoded protein is CASASRLNDEQYF.

V gene TRBV11-2 combines with J gene TRBJ2-5; D call uncertain. Germline V gives CDR1 SGHAT, CDR2 FQNNGV. Trimming left V 6 bases short and J 2 bases short, with 16 bases between. The CDR3 is 15 residues long. CDR3 amino acids: CASSADRGYQETQYF. The CDR3, as DNA: TGTGCCAGCAGTGCGGACCGAGGTTATCAAGAGACCCAGTACTTC.

The chain combines TRBV7-8 with TRBJ1-5, with 7 bases identical to TRBD1. Germline lookup yields CDR1 SGHVS and CDR2 FQNEAQ. V dropped 1 base and J dropped 2; count of bases not matched to a gene: 11. The length of the CDR3 is 18 residues. The CDR3 sequence: CASSLGQGQIGGNQPQHF. CDR3 nucleotide sequence: TGTGCCAGCAGCTTAGGACAGGGCCAAATCGGGGGCAATCAGCCCCAGCATTTT. Using reference TRBV7-8 and TRBJ1-5 for the parts outside the CDR3, the full variable domain is GAGVSQSPRYKVAKRGQDVALRCDPISGHVSLFWYQQALGQGPEFLTYFQNEAQLDKSGLPSDRFFAERPEGSVSTLKIQRTQQEDSAVYLCASSLGQGQIGGNQPQHFGDGTRLSIL.

V usage is TRBV7-6 and J usage is TRBJ2-5; D not resolved. This CDR3 spans 14 amino acids. Trimming stripped 4 bases from V and 1 base from J, with 10 bases between. CDR1 is SGHVS and CDR2 is FNYEAQ in the germline V gene. CDR3 DNA: TGTGCCAGCAGCTGGCTCACAGCCCAAGAGACCCAGTACTTC. This sequence encodes CASSWLTAQETQYF.

In this sample, this clone turned up once. This sequence joins TRBV11-2 and TRBJ1-5; D unclear. Between the trimmed V and J ends, which lost 1 base and 6 bases, there was a span of 13 bases. Germline CDR1 reads SGHAT; CDR2 reads FQNNGV. The CDR3 sequence is 15 residues long. The CDR3 loop reads CASSLGAGETQPQHF. DNA of the CDR3: TGTGCCAGCAGCTTAGGTGCCGGGGAAACTCAGCCCCAGCATTTT.

The rearrangement joins TRBV7-6 to TRBJ1-1; TRBD1 agrees at 9 bases. The CDR3 spans 14 residues. Trimming removed 5 bases from V and 4 bases from J; junction bases left unmatched: 5. Germline values: CDR1 SGHVS, CDR2 FNYEAQ. CDR3 protein: CASSPRQGGTEAFF. CDR3 DNA: TGTGCCAGCAGCCCCAGACAGGGGGGCACTGAAGCTTTCTTT.

J is TRBJ2-5 and V is TRBV7-2, with 12 bases fitting TRBD2. In germline, CDR1 is SGHTA, CDR2 FQGNSA. CDR3 size: 18 residues. The V and J ends lost 2 bases and 8 bases, in that order; junction bases with no gene match: 15. CDR3 protein: CASSLQLGTSGPVRTQYF. In nucleotides, the CDR3 is TGTGCCAGCAGCTTACAGCTTGGGACTAGCGGGCCGGTGCGTACCCAGTACTTC. The full variable domain, in which reference TRBV7-2 and TRBJ2-5 provide the parts outside the CDR3, is GAGVSQSPSNKVTEKGKDVELRCDPISGHTALYWYRQSLGQGLEFLIYFQGNSAPDKSGLPSDRFSAERTGGSVSTLTIQRTQQEDSAVYLCASSLQLGTSGPVRTQYFGPGTRLLVL.

The V gene is TRBV2, the J gene TRBJ1-2, with 11 bases matching TRBD1. This CDR3 region has 14 residues. Germline loops: CDR1 SNHLY, CDR2 FYNNEI. V shed 7 bases, J shed 3 bases, and the junction held 4 bases outside the gene matches. The CDR3 DNA reads as TGTGCCAGCACCGGGACAGGGGGTTACTATGGCTACACCTTC. Amino acids: CASTGTGGYYGYTF.

This clone was found once. The chain carries TRBV30 and TRBJ1-2; the D is unclear. Germline CDR1 reads GTSNPN; CDR2 reads SVGIG (reference sequence). This CDR3 contains 15 residues. The V and J ends lost 4 bases and 0 bases respectively, with 15 bases between them. The CDR3 loop is CAWNTDGTTNYGYTF. CDR3 bases: TGTGCCTGGAATACGGACGGAACCACTAACTATGGCTACACCTTC.

This rearrangement joins TRBV5-1 to TRBJ2-2; D call uncertain. Trimming removed 2 bases from V and 0 bases from J, with 5 bases in between. The V gene's germline CDR1 is SGHRS and CDR2 YFSETQ. The CDR3 is made up of 14 amino acids. The CDR3 loop reads CASSLTSNTGELFF. In DNA form, the CDR3 reads TGCGCCAGCAGCTTAACATCGAACACCGGGGAGCTGTTTTTT.

The chain employs TRBV27 and TRBJ2-2; TRBD2 matches at 9 bases. The CDR3 sequence is 16 residues long. In germline, CDR1 is MNHEY, CDR2 SMNVEV (reference sequence). Trimming cost V 5 bases and J 8 bases; bases outside gene matches: 12. CDR3 coding DNA: TGTGCCAGCAGTGAACATCAAGGACTAGCGAGTGGGGAGCTGTTTTTT. Translating gives CASSEHQGLASGELFF.

This chain uses TRBV5-1 with TRBJ1-2, with D possibly TRBD1 on 5 matching bases. The CDR3 extends over 15 amino acids. Germline V gene sequence: CDR1 SGHRS, CDR2 YFSETQ. V lost 0 bases and J 8 bases, leaving 17 bases between the germline ends. The CDR3 spells CASSLDEGLVRGYTF. The CDR3, as DNA: TGCGCCAGCAGCTTGGATGAGGGGCTGGTTCGAGGCTACACCTTC.

This rearrangement joins TRBV2 to TRBJ2-7; the D gene is possibly TRBD1 (6 bases). Per germline, CDR1 SNHLY and CDR2 FYNNEI. CDR3 size: 13 residues. The V end was cut by 6 bases, the J end by 5 bases, with 14 bases between. CDR3: CASSEQGFNEQYV. The CDR3 coding sequence is TGTGCCAGCAGCGAACAGGGATTTAACGAGCAGTACGTC.

As for this clone: The same CDR3 arises from other DNA sequences in this sample as well. The chain combines TRBV27 with TRBJ2-6; D is ambiguous. Germline V gene sequence: CDR1 MNHEY, CDR2 SMNVEV (reference sequence). Trimming shortened V by 5 bases and J by 0 bases, and 5 bases separated the two germline ends. The CDR3 spans 14 residues. The CDR3 region has the DNA TGTGCCAGCAGTCTCAGCTCTGGGGCCAACGTCCTGACTTTC. This gives the protein CASSLSSGANVLTF.

The V call is TRBV6-6, the J call TRBJ1-2, with 8 bases aligning to TRBD1. V lost 3 bases to trimming and J lost 10 bases; unmatched junction nucleotides: 13. The CDR3 covers 15 residues. Germline V gene data show CDR1 as MNHNY and CDR2 as SVGAGI (reference sequence). CDR3 nucleotide sequence: TGTGCCAGCAGTTATAATGCAGGACAGGGTATGGACTACACCTTC. Protein sequence: CASSYNAGQGMDYTF.

The chain employs TRBV6-1 and TRBJ1-2, with D maybe TRBD1 (6 bases). The CDR3 is 14 amino acids. Trimming pared 5 bases from V and 0 bases from J, leaving 10 bases between. The germline CDR1 and CDR2 sequences are MNHNS and SASEGT. CDR3: CASSTRGSNYGYTF. CDR3 DNA sequence: TGTGCCAGCAGTACCAGGGGATCTAACTATGGCTACACCTTC.

The CDR3 sequence is CASRPDTSGNTIYF. The CDR3 nucleotides are TGTGCCAGCAGACCCGACACCTCTGGAAACACCATATATTTT. The chain combines TRBV6-5 with TRBJ1-3; no reliable D call. CDR1 and CDR2 (germline): MNHEY, SVGAGI. This CDR3 is 14 amino acids long. Trimming removed 6 bases from V and 0 bases from J, with 9 bases in between.

This chain uses TRBV11-2 with TRBJ2-1, with D perhaps matching TRBD1 or TRBD2 (5 bases each). V was cut by 1 base and J by 8 bases, with 12 bases left in between. Germline CDR1 and CDR2: SGHAT and FQNNGV. The CDR3 length is 14 residues. CDR3 sequence (DNA): TGTGCCAGCAGCTTAGTGGGGGTAGGCTATGAGCAGTTCTTC. This sequence encodes CASSLVGVGYEQFF.

J is TRBJ2-4 and V is TRBV7-2, with TRBD1 identical over 9 bases. Germline loops: CDR1 SGHTA, CDR2 FQGNSA. Trimming removed 1 base from V and 0 bases from J; junction bases left unmatched: 7. This CDR3 has 18 amino acids. CDR3 sequence (DNA): TGTGCCAGCAGCTTAGGGACAGGGGTTCTTCTAGCCAAAAACATTCAGTACTTC. It yields the protein CASSLGTGVLLAKNIQYF.

The chain carries TRBV19 and TRBJ2-7; maybe TRBD2 (6 bases). CDR1 and CDR2 from the germline V gene are LNHDA and SQIVND (reference sequence). V was cut by 3 bases and J by 0 bases, with 9 bases left in between. The CDR3 loop spans 14 amino acids. CDR3 residues: CASSIRGSSYEQYF. CDR3 bases: TGTGCCAGTAGTATTCGGGGGTCCTCCTACGAGCAGTACTTC.

The chain joins TRBV6-1 to TRBJ2-3; 9 bases fit TRBD2. After removal of 6 bases from V and 0 bases from J, the junction contained 4 bases not matched to a gene. Germline V lookup: CDR1 MNHNS, CDR2 SASEGT. CDR3 length: 15 amino acids. The DNA for the CDR3 is TGTGCCAGCAGGCCTAGCGGGGTTAGCACAGATACGCAGTATTTT. Its protein is CASRPSGVSTDTQYF.

This rearrangement joins TRBV7-8 to TRBJ2-1; D is undetermined. CDR1 SGHVS and CDR2 FQNEAQ come from the germline V gene. The V end was cut by 9 bases, the J end by 7 bases, with 7 bases between. The CDR3 totals 10 residues. In nucleotides, the CDR3 is TGTGCCAGTTCTTCGAATGAGCAGTTCTTC. Protein: CASSSNEQFF.